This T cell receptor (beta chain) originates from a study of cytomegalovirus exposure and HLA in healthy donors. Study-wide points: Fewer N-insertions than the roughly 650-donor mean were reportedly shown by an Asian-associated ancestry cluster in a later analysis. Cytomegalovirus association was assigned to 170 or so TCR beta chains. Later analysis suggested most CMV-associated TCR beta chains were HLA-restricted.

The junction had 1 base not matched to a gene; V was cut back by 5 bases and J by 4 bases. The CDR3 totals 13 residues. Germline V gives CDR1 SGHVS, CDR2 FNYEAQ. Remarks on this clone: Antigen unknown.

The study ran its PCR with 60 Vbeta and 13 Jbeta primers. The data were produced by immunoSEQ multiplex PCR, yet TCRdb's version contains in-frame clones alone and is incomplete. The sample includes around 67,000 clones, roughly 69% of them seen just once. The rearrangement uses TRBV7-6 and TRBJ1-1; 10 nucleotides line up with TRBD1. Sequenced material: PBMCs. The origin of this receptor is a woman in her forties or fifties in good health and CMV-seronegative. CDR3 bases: TGTGCCAGCAGCAGGGACAGGGGCACTGAAGCTTTCTTT. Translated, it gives CASSRDRGTEAFF.